This paragraph covers one T cell receptor (beta chain) sequence. This clone has just one count. The specificity of this receptor is unknown. Base qualities were left out, and no much larger clone turns up one base away. The data are from a study of Ad26.COV2.S vaccination and SARS-CoV-2 variants listed by TCRdb under 2021. About the study as a whole: Donors in the vaccine arm were drawn from COV1001, a phase I-IIa trial of Ad26.COV2.S in healthy adults that was multicentre, randomized, double-blind and placebo-controlled. Blinding of investigators to trial group allocation was maintained during experiments and outcome assessment. Ad26.COV2.S was given intramuscularly at 5x10^10 or 1x10^11 viral particles, as a single shot or as two shots 56 days apart. Participants in the trial were split at random into five groups of five each, receiving low-dose or high-dose Ad26.COV2.S once or twice, or else placebo on both occasions. The specificity and breadth of SARS-CoV-2-reactive T cell receptors after Ad26.COV2.S vaccination were assessed by TCRbeta repertoire sequencing. The TCR-sequenced set comprised approximately 32 samples: some 19 Ad26.COV2.S vaccine recipients, 5 placebo recipients and 8 SARS-CoV-2 convalescent individuals. Overall study outcomes, separate from this receptor: After vaccination, spike-specific CD8+ and CD4+ T cell responses were reported to show substantial breadth. Ad26.COV2.S recipients had higher spike-specific TCR breadth than placebo recipients (P = 0.0014). Vaccine and placebo recipients had similar non-spike TCR breadth, a finding consistent with the vaccine containing only spike. The study was not powered to compare responses between vaccine doses or regimens. The authors noted that total T cell responses may have been underestimated by the TCR breadth and depth analyses.

CDR3 length: 17 amino acids, cysteine to phenylalanine. Only the CDR3 region is kept as DNA, spanning 51 bases read in frame from base 1. Trimming costs V 0 bases and J 2 bases, and their ends lie 14 bases apart. The germline V gene yields SNHLY for CDR1 and FYNNEI for CDR2. The sample's treatment or condition label is to be understood as: about 20 received Ad26.COV2.S at low or high dose, single or two shots; 5 received placebo; per-sample allocation not given. Repertoires of vaccine and placebo recipients were sequenced from samples collected on day 63 after the first injection. In Cohort 1b, about two dozen adults aged 18-55 years were enrolled at a single site in Boston, USA, between 29 July and 7 August 2020. As a vaccine, Ad26.COV2.S was a replication-incompetent adenovirus type 26 vector that expressed a prefusion-stabilized SARS-CoV-2 spike protein derived from the original Wuhan strain.

TCRbeta CDR3 regions were sequenced with the immunoSEQ Assay. After extraction, genomic DNA underwent amplification by bias-controlled multiplex PCR, followed by high-throughput sequencing. In the paper's pipeline: Collapsing and filtering of sequences were performed to quantify the absolute abundance of each unique TCRbeta CDR3 region. Usable DNA was measured by amplifying reference genes present in all nucleated cells, and TCRbeta template counts were normalized to that usable DNA to estimate T cell fraction. Repertoire TCRs were annotated as SARS-CoV-2-specific when V gene, CDR3 amino acid sequence and J gene were exactly matched to a known reactive TCR set. MIRA supplied the reference SARS-CoV-2 TCR set, which was filtered for enrichment in COVID-19-positive ImmuneCODE repertoires so that public or cross-reactive TCRs were removed. Using the MIRA antigens, annotated TCRs were further analysed by specific ORF or by position within an ORF. Breadth was defined as the number of annotated unique rearrangements divided by the total number of unique productive rearrangements, and depth was defined as the summed frequency of the annotated unique rearrangements. TCR breadth was compared between groups using two-sided Wilcoxon rank-sum tests. What TCRdb holds here is the immuneACCESS table cut down to in-frame rearrangements. Part of the clones is not present; checked against another copy, under half of the missing clones reflect an unresolved V gene, and the others are unexplained. V, J and clone size reflect that table, while D and trimming were determined from the DNA. The sample table contains hundreds of thousands of clones; only one count was recorded for roughly 90% of them. Clones ranked in the top ten supply nearly 1.5% of the sample.

This sequence originates from a person between 18 and 65 years old who received the Ad26.COV2.S COVID-19 vaccine or a placebo. This material consisted of peripheral blood, taken in a trial of Ad26.COV2.S vaccine versus placebo. The sequence links TRBV2 to TRBJ1-3; a tentative D call is TRBD1 (6 bases match). The DNA is TGTGCCAGCAGTGAAGCGCTTCGAGGGGGAGCTGGAAACACCATATATTTT. Translated, this gives CASSEALRGGAGNTIYF. This CDR3, with the reference TRBV2 and TRBJ1-3 proteins standing in past its ends, gives the full variable domain EPEVTQTPSHQVTQMGQEVILRCVPISNHLYFYWYRQILGQKVEFLVSFYNNEISEKSEIFDDQFSVERPDGSNFTLKIRSTKLEDSAMYFCASSEALRGGAGNTIYFGEGSWLTVV.